The rows below give T cell receptor beta chains drawn from one sample of a study of shared clonotypes between healthy human individuals. Clones were read by immunoSEQ multiplex PCR, and TCRdb kept only the in-frame ones, dropping some. This sample has hundreds of thousands of clones, with 95% found just once. Sequencing input: naive CD8+ T cells sorted from blood. Receptors originate from a woman aged 25-40 years in good health. Both conserved end residues are part of each CDR3. Fields, in order: V gene, J gene, D gene, CDR3 protein. A D gene is named only where the DNA matches it firmly.

V gene: TRBV28; J gene: TRBJ2-7; D gene: NA; CDR3 protein: CASSLGPGTYEQYF
V gene: TRBV19; J gene: TRBJ2-7; D gene: NA; CDR3 protein: CASSLEGAGQYF
V gene: TRBV28; J gene: TRBJ1-1; D gene: TRBD1; CDR3 protein: CASSGQGLNTEAFF
V gene: TRBV2; J gene: TRBJ1-2; D gene: NA; CDR3 protein: CASNAGARGYTF
V gene: TRBV9; J gene: TRBJ1-2; D gene: NA; CDR3 protein: CASSGPGARGYTF
V gene: TRBV23-1; J gene: TRBJ1-3; D gene: NA; CDR3 protein: CASSHGFGNSGNTIYF
V gene: TRBV28; J gene: TRBJ2-7; D gene: NA; CDR3 protein: CASSLSGQTYEQYF
V gene: TRBV30; J gene: TRBJ2-7; D gene: NA; CDR3 protein: CAWSLYGYEQYF
V gene: TRBV7-9; J gene: TRBJ2-2; D gene: TRBD1; CDR3 protein: CASSPRQGAGELFF
V gene: TRBV7-8; J gene: TRBJ1-1; D gene: NA; CDR3 protein: CASSIGAPDTEAFF
V gene: TRBV7-6; J gene: TRBJ2-7; D gene: NA; CDR3 protein: CASSLEVGGTEQYF